This TCR beta chain was recovered during a study of shared T cell receptors in the human thymus (dated by TCRdb to the early 2020s). For the study in its entirety: The study examined how the human thymus generates shared, self-reactive T-cell receptor alpha chains.

This clone was observed a few times. It has no known antigen specificity. No much larger clone is present one base from it, and per-base qualities are unavailable. V was cut back by 3 bases and J by 0 bases, leaving a gap of 18 bases between them. Spanning cysteine to phenylalanine, the CDR3 consists of 17 amino acids. Only the CDR3 part of the read is kept: 51 bases, read in frame from the first base. CDR1 is given as SEHNR and CDR2 as FQNEAQ, both from the germline V gene (reference sequence). Library construction relied on the immunoSEQ multiplex PCR assay. TCRdb holds this immuneACCESS table with in-frame rearrangements only. Some clones are missing; in checked studies, unresolved V genes explain under half, and the rest has no known cause. This sample lists 650,000 to 950,000 clones; 80% to 90% were detected once. The ten largest make up 0.0095% to 0.011% of the sample. These same records also appear under a second study, on human thymus T cells. The second investigation adds: Donors were immunologically healthy infants undergoing open corrective cardiac surgery for congenital heart defects in Finland. Thymus tissue was obtained as surgical resects removed during corrective cardiac surgery. Usage of V and J gene segments appeared to be biased in both the thymic and the peripheral blood repertoires. Highly overlapping thymic TCR repertoires among unrelated individuals were reported in the related research. The study characterized TCR alpha and beta repertoires from about 8 infant thymus samples and a few related peripheral blood samples. Donor ages ranging from roughly 7 to 250 days were recorded, and 5 or 6 male and a couple of female infants were included in the cohort. After being mechanically released from the tissue, thymocytes were kept at -70 degrees C in pellets of about 9-34 million cells. A QIAsymphony instrument was used to extract genomic DNA from frozen cell pellets. The immunoSEQ multiplex PCR assay was used to amplify the TCRB and TCRAD loci from a standardized amount of quality-controlled genomic DNA. The amplicons spanned the V(D)J region and were long enough to cover the CDR3 and allow V and J genes to be identified. The commercial immunoSEQ service was used to sequence amplicons on an Illumina platform. Primer bias and sequencing errors were corrected as previously described, and TCRAD and TCRB were defined on the basis of the IMGT database. immunoSEQ Analyzer 3.0 and VDJTools were used for repertoire analysis, which covered basic statistics, V/J segment usage, diversity estimates, rarefaction and pairwise overlap. Diversity was estimated with Chao1, ChaoE, Efron-Thisted, Shannon and inverse Simpson indices, and also on datasets down-sampled to the smallest sample. For repertoire overlap, CDR3 nucleotide sequence, V gene and J gene had to match strictly, and clustering was done by Jaccard-based multidimensional scaling. On average, around 780,000 unique TCRB clonotypes were obtained from thymus samples, compared with approximately 84,000 from blood samples.

Sequenced: thymocytes. The chain uses TRBV7-9 and TRBJ2-7; matching of 7 bases hints at TRBD2 as the D gene. This TCR came from a girl under two years old with a congenital heart defect. Donor details come from another sample of the same person, matched by shared clones. This receptor carries the CDR3 CASSFLGGALSSYEQYF. The DNA reads as follows: TGTGCCAGCAGCTTTTTAGGGGGGGCCCTGAGCTCCTACGAGCAGTACTTC.